This record concerns one T cell receptor beta chain sequence. It lacks a known antigen. The record has no base qualities; no much larger clone is one base away. The junction shows trimming of 6 bases on V and 0 bases on J, plus 6 bases between the germline ends. CDR1 and CDR2 were assigned from the germline V gene as ENHRY and SYGVKD. Including the terminal cysteine and phenylalanine, the CDR3 comprises 13 residues. Only CDR3 DNA remains: 39 bases, in frame from the first base. Receptor amplification or capture employed PCR. At the Johns Hopkins FTIC core, DNA from the cultured CD4+ T cells underwent TCR sequencing with the Oncomine TCR Beta short-read assay. The QIAamp micro DNA kit was used to extract genomic DNA from the cultured CD4+ T cells. The Oncomine TCR Beta libraries from cultured CD4+ T cells were pooled using unique dual indexes and then sequenced on an Illumina iSeq 100. The study's own analysis went as follows. Non-productive sequences were removed, and CDR3s that did not start with C, did not end with F or W, or were shorter than 7 amino acids were discarded. Antigen-specific clonotypes were identified with the MANAFEST web application by comparing peptide-stimulated wells with reference and other culture wells. An FDR below 0.05, an odds ratio above 5, and a productive frequency above 0.1% in at least two of three replicate wells were required for clones to be considered positive. A clonotype counted as cross-reactive if it showed significant expansion both in the SARS-CoV-2 spike wells and in at least one common cold coronavirus spike condition. Using R version 3.6.1, CDR3 homology was evaluated through Levenshtein distances (stringdist) along with unrooted phylogenetic trees (ape). TCRdb took the public reads, trimmed them with fastp at Q25, ran MiXCR for clone calling and kept in-frame beta chains. When rows share a CDR3 protein, they turn into one entry using the most common DNA and genes. The V and J calls shown here were made by TCRdb, not taken from the authors' results. Across this sample there are 8,500 to 13,000 distinct CDR3 sequences, with 25% to 30% seen only once. 10% to 15% of the sample rests with the top ten.

The sample is drawn from a study of vaccination and CD4 T cells after COVID-19 (dated 2022 in TCRdb). In terms of the full investigation: Six males and four females were included in the convalescent cohort, with two Hispanic individuals, seven Caucasians, two Asians and one multiracial person represented. Control cultures received a CEFX viral epitope pool as the positive control, an HIV-1 Nef peptide pool as the negative control, or no peptide. The spike-specific CD4+ TCR repertoire was compared before and after mRNA vaccination in over nine COVID-19 convalescent patients and a handful of infection-naive healthy vaccine recipients. Post-vaccine blood samples were taken a median of about 72 days after the second vaccine dose, with a range of roughly 14 to 241 days. Memory CD4+ T cell crossreactivity between SARS-CoV-2 and common cold coronavirus spike proteins was assessed at the TCR clonotype level in an earlier paper using these donors. Post-COVID blood samples were collected from convalescent patients a median of roughly 100 days after diagnosis, with a range of roughly 30 to 170 days. Culture stimuli were overlapping spike peptide pools from SARS-CoV-2 and from the common cold coronaviruses HCoV-NL63, HCoV-OC43 and HCoV-229E. Each participant got two doses of either the Pfizer-BioNTech BNT162b2 vaccine (n=8) or the Moderna mRNA-1273 vaccine (n=2). Broader findings and caveats from the paper: In convalescent patients, a median around 89% of post-vaccine SARS-CoV-2-reactive clones were detected only after vaccination, suggesting vaccine-specific priming. Of the vaccine-specific clones in convalescent patients, 304 of 307, or nearly all, reacted only to SARS-CoV-2 spike and did not cross-react with common cold coronaviruses. An increase in the median number of SARS-CoV-2-reactive clonotypes from approximately 20 after infection to some 38 after vaccination was observed, but the change was not found to be significant. The study included relatively few convalescent patients and did not analyze early timepoints after natural infection.

The treatment or condition label on this specimen signifies: roughly 10-day PBMC culture with coronavirus spike peptide pools or control peptides (ViraFEST assay). CD4+ T cells from unexposed donors were collected before the COVID-19 pandemic (2011-2018). The study used the ViraFEST assay, which expanded antigen-specific T cells with peptide pools and then identified expanded clonotypes by TCR sequencing. Each well held 2 million or so PBMCs cultured in IMDM containing around 5% human AB serum and approximately 9.8 IU/ml IL-2, with about 10 ug/ml peptide pools added. Half of the culture medium was replaced with fresh IL-2-containing medium on days 3 and 7. Once the cells had been in culture for around nine days, the EasySep CD4+ T cell isolation kit was used to isolate CD4+ T cells by negative selection. As cell numbers permitted, CD4+ T cells from unexposed donors were tested for reactivity to SARS-CoV-2 S and N and to four common cold coronavirus spike pools. Ficoll-Paque Plus gradient centrifugation was used to isolate PBMCs from whole blood, and the isolated PBMCs were then either used fresh or cryopreserved at -140C. Culture conditions were generally each tested in triplicate wells. The leukapheresis product used for the unexposed donors was purchased from a commercial source.

The sample consisted of CD4+ T cells from blood, cultured in vitro. The TCR sequence derives from a human donor in good health. The chain joins TRBV10-3 to TRBJ1-3, with the D gene not confidently named. The nucleotide sequence reads TGTGCCATCAGACCGCCCTCTGGAAACACCATATATTTT. Translated, it gives CAIRPPSGNTIYF.